The subject of this entry is one T cell receptor beta chain. The antigen remains unidentified. The CDR3 consists of 15 residues. Germline CDR1 DFQATT, CDR2 SNEGSKA (reference sequence). Trimming stripped 3 bases from V and 0 bases from J, with 11 bases between. The sample comes from a study of T cell repertoires in cytomegalovirus infection. About the research overall: Recently identified HLA-C-restricted and well-studied HLA-B-restricted CMV epitopes were used. Indications of both CMV infection and matching HLA type were provided by public TCR beta signatures. General study points: Ex vivo responses were dominated by HLA-C-restricted CMV-specific TCR beta clonotypes. The cumulative frequency of public TCR beta families identified carriers of CMV plus the relevant HLA.

TCRdb re-analysed the reads in MiXCR, keeping a single row per CDR3 protein. The profile covers 100,000 to 150,000 distinct CDR3 sequences, with roughly a third appearing a single time and approximately 59% taken by the ten largest. The chain carries TRBV20-1 and TRBJ2-2; D remains ambiguous. The sample consisted of CD8+ T cells from cultured PBMCs, taken from culture after CMV antigen stimulation. This receptor was obtained from a human donor in good health (CMV status not recorded). Some clones in this sample may be carry-over from other donors' samples. The CDR3 coding sequence is TGCAGTGCTAGGTCAGGACGGACGAACACCGGGGAGCTGTTTTTT. This sequence encodes CSARSGRTNTGELFF.